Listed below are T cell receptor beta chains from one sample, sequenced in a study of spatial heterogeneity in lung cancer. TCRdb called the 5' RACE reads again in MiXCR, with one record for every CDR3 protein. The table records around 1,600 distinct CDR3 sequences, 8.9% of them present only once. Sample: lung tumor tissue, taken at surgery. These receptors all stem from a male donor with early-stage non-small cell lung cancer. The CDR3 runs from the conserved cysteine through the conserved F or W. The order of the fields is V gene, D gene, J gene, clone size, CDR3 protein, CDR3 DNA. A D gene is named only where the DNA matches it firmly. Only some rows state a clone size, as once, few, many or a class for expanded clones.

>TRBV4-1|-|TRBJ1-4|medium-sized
CASSQKRHEKLFF
TGCGCCAGCAGCCAAAAGAGACATGAAAAACTGTTTTTT
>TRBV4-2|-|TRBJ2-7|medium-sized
CASSQAIGLNYEQYF
TGTGCCAGCAGCCAAGCTATAGGGTTGAACTACGAGCAGTACTTC
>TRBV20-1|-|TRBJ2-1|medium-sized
CSALRAPVNDEQFF
TGCAGTGCTTTGAGGGCCCCGGTTAACGATGAGCAGTTCTTC
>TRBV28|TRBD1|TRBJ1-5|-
CASSWGTGAYQPQHF
TGTGCCAGCAGTTGGGGGACAGGGGCATATCAGCCCCAGCATTTT
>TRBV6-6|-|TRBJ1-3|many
CASSSTGNTIYF
TGTGCCAGCAGTTCAACTGGAAACACCATATATTTT
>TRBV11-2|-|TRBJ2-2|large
CASSQNWPNTGELFF
TGTGCCAGCAGCCAGAACTGGCCGAACACCGGGGAGCTGTTTTTT
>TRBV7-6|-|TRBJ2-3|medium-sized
CASSLISELDTQYF
TGTGCCAGCAGCTTAATAAGCGAATTGGATACGCAGTATTTT
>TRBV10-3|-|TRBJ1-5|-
CAIREENQPQHF
TGTGCCATCCGTGAGGAGAATCAGCCCCAGCATTTT
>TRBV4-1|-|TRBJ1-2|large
CASTHTDSHPYGYTF
TGCGCCAGCACCCACACGGACAGCCATCCCTATGGCTACACCTTC
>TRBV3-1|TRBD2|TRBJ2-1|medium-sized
CASSQDWRENLFF
TGTGCCAGCAGCCAAGATTGGCGGGAGAATTTGTTCTTC